The clone carrying this TCR beta chain was seen ten or more times. Antigen specificity is unknown. This entry belongs to a study of neurological immune-mediated disorders. The team produced cDNA through 5'RACE using 10-nucleotide random UMIs. Over 200 million TCR-beta sequences from 15-18 subjects came out of each sequencing run. One entry per CDR3 protein results from TCRdb running MiXCR on the 5' RACE reads. Here the sample spans about 120,000 distinct CDR3 sequences, 3% to 3.5% being singletons. V was clipped by 6 bases and J by 2 bases; unmatched bases: 5. Germline CDR1 is SGHTA and CDR2 is FQGNSA. The CDR3 covers 14 residues. The study, taken as a whole, reports: A possible signature was seen in one related-CDR3 cluster, into which phylogenetic grouping placed the repertoires of 18 of 34 multiple sclerosis patients. TCR clonal expansion peaked in HTLV-1-associated myelopathy patients and was lowest in multiple sclerosis patients.

Input material: PBMCs. The receptor's source is a woman aged 25 to 39 with multiple sclerosis. The genes are TRBV7-2 and TRBJ2-7; TRBD1 agrees at 9 bases. CDR3 amino acids: CASRQGQGTYEQYF. The CDR3, as DNA: TGTGCCAGCAGACAGGGACAGGGAACCTACGAGCAGTACTTC.